This is a list of T cell receptor beta chains from one sample in a study of radiotherapy plus CTLA-4 blockade in lung cancer. Clones were read by immunoSEQ multiplex PCR, and TCRdb kept only the in-frame ones, dropping some. The table has tens of thousands of clones, 60% to 80% seen once; the top ten hold roughly 7.4%. This specimen was peripheral blood, taken from a patient treated with radiotherapy plus ipilimumab. These TCRs come from a human donor with non-small cell lung cancer who had stable disease on radiotherapy plus ipilimumab. Each CDR3 is given with its conserved first and last residue. The D gene is left open where the match is weak. Only some rows state a clone size, as once, few, many or a class for expanded clones.

d_gene | j_gene | abundance | v_gene | CDR3nt | CDR3aa
TRBD1 | TRBJ1-1 | . | TRBV7-2 | TGTGCCAGCAGCTACAGGGGAAACACTGAAGCTTTCTTT | CASSYRGNTEAFF
. | TRBJ1-1 | . | TRBV6-4 | TGTGCCAGCAGTGTTGAGGGGGGGACTGAAGCTTTCTTT | CASSVEGGTEAFF
TRBD2 | TRBJ2-3 | few | TRBV10-3 | TGTGCCATCAGTGAGGGGGGGGGTTTCACAGATACGCAGTATTTT | CAISEGGGFTDTQYF
TRBD2 | TRBJ2-1 | . | TRBV7-2 | TGTGCCAGCAGCCCCCGGGTAGCGGGGATTCTTGAGCAGTTCTTC | CASSPRVAGILEQFF
. | TRBJ1-2 | . | TRBV18 | TGTGCCAGCTCACCACCGAAGATCCAGCCCTCGTATGGCTACACCTTC | CASSPPKIQPSYGYTF
. | TRBJ1-1 | . | TRBV11-1 | TGTGCCAGCAGGGATAGACAGATATTGAACACTGAAGCTTTCTTT | CASRDRQILNTEAFF
. | TRBJ1-1 | few | TRBV6-5 | TGTGCCAGCAGTGCGACCACATTCGGTTTCACTGAAGCTTTCTTT | CASSATTFGFTEAFF
. | TRBJ2-1 | . | TRBV7-8 | TGTGCCAGCAGCCTATTGGGCGGTGGCGGTGAGCAGTTCTTC | CASSLLGGGGEQFF
. | TRBJ1-1 | . | TRBV6-5 | TGTGCCAGCAGTTACTCGGGGGGGGCTGAAGCTTTCTTT | CASSYSGGAEAFF
TRBD1 | TRBJ2-2 | . | TRBV6-5 | TGTGCCAGCAGACAGGGGGCAGGCAACACCGGGGAGCTGTTTTTT | CASRQGAGNTGELFF
. | TRBJ1-1 | few | TRBV2 | TGTGCCAGCAGTTCAGAGCCAACTGAAGCTTTCTTT | CASSSEPTEAFF
TRBD1 | TRBJ1-5 | few | TRBV19 | TGTGCCAGCTCACAGGGGGCCGACTCTATATATAGCAATCAGCCCCAGCATTTT | CASSQGADSIYSNQPQHF
TRBD1 | TRBJ2-1 | . | TRBV5-8 | TGTGCCAGCAGCCAGACAGGGAGCTCCTACAATGAGCAGTTCTTC | CASSQTGSSYNEQFF
. | TRBJ2-2 | . | TRBV6-1 | TGTGCCAGCAGTGAATGGGCAACAAACACCGGGGAGCTGTTTTTT | CASSEWATNTGELFF
TRBD1 | TRBJ1-6 | . | TRBV11-2 | TGTGCCAGCAGCACCCGACCTTCAGGGGGCGCGGATTCACCCCTCCACTTT | CASSTRPSGGADSPLHF
TRBD2 | TRBJ2-3 | . | TRBV4-1 | TGCGCCAGCAGCCAAGTACGAGCGGGGGCAAGCACAGATACGCAGTATTTT | CASSQVRAGASTDTQYF
. | TRBJ2-3 | . | TRBV6-1 | TGTGCCAGCAGCGCAGCCAGGGGAACAGATACGCAGTATTTT | CASSAARGTDTQYF
. | TRBJ2-7 | . | TRBV10-2 | TGCGCCAGCAACGAAGACTGGGCCCTCTACGAGCAGTACTTC | CASNEDWALYEQYF
. | TRBJ1-5 | few | TRBV5-5 | TGTGCCAGCAGCTTGGTAGGTCTCGGTCAGCCCCAGCATTTT | CASSLVGLGQPQHF
. | TRBJ1-1 | . | TRBV29-1 | TGCAGCGTTGAAGATGGTCAGGTAACCAGCGCTTTCTTT | CSVEDGQVTSAFF
. | TRBJ2-5 | . | TRBV5-1 | TGCGCCAGCAGCTTGGTACAGGGAAAAGAGACCCAGTACTTC | CASSLVQGKETQYF
TRBD1 | TRBJ2-1 | . | TRBV7-3 | TGTGCCAGCAGCCCCAGGGGGCCGGGGTACAATGAGCAGTTCTTC | CASSPRGPGYNEQFF
. | TRBJ1-2 | . | TRBV6-5 | TGTGCCAGCAGTTACTCGATAGGGGGGACCCTAGGCTACACCTTC | CASSYSIGGTLGYTF
TRBD1 | TRBJ1-1 | . | TRBV27 | TGTGCCAGCAGTCCAAGGACAGGGTTGAACACTGAAGCTTTCTTT | CASSPRTGLNTEAFF
. | TRBJ2-3 | few | TRBV28 | TGTGCCAGCACTTCGGGGGACCCTAGCACAGATACGCAGTATTTT | CASTSGDPSTDTQYF
TRBD1 | TRBJ2-1 | . | TRBV19 | TGTGCCAGTAGTATCGGGACAGGGGGGAATGAGCAGTTCTTC | CASSIGTGGNEQFF
. | TRBJ2-2 | few | TRBV29-1 | TGCAGCGCTTCTCCCGGGCAGGCCACCGGGGAGCTGTTTTTT | CSASPGQATGELFF
. | TRBJ2-1 | . | TRBV27 | TGTGCCAGCAGTTTTGCTGACAGCCGCTCCTACAATGAGCAGTTCTTC | CASSFADSRSYNEQFF
. | TRBJ1-2 | . | TRBV19 | TGTGCCAGTAGCTCCTCGGTCCAGGCGGGACGGTTTGCTAACTATGGCTACACCTTC | CASSSSVQAGRFANYGYTF
. | TRBJ1-5 | . | TRBV18 | TGTGCCAGCCGAGGGGATAGCAATCAGCCCCAGCATTTT | CASRGDSNQPQHF
. | TRBJ1-4 | . | TRBV19 | TGTGCCAGTGGCCCCGGTACCAATGGGGGACTTAATGAAAAACTGTTTTTT | CASGPGTNGGLNEKLFF
. | TRBJ1-1 | . | TRBV18 | TGTGCCAGCTCACCTCGGGGGCACGTCTCCCCGAACACTGAAGCTTTCTTT | CASSPRGHVSPNTEAFF
. | TRBJ1-2 | . | TRBV6-1 | TGTGCCAGCGCCGGGGGGGGGTCCTCCCTGGGCTACACCTTC | CASAGGGSSLGYTF
TRBD2 | TRBJ2-1 | once | TRBV27 | TGTGCCAGCAGTTCCCCTCTAGCGGCGACCTACAATGAGCAGTTCTTC | CASSSPLAATYNEQFF
. | TRBJ1-1 | few | TRBV7-6 | TGTGCCAGCAGCTTATACGAGATGAACACTGAAGCTTTCTTT | CASSLYEMNTEAFF
. | TRBJ1-1 | few | TRBV30 | TGTGCCTGGAGTGTGATGGGCGTAAACACTGAAGCTTTCTTT | CAWSVMGVNTEAFF
. | TRBJ2-5 | . | TRBV20-1 | TGCAGTGCTAGATCCGAAGAGACCCAGTACTTC | CSARSEETQYF
. | TRBJ1-2 | . | TRBV6-5 | TGTGCCAGCAGAAACTATGCTGCCACGGTTTTGGGCTACACCTTC | CASRNYAATVLGYTF
TRBD1 | TRBJ2-3 | . | TRBV6-1 | TGTGCCAGCAGTGAAGAGGGGGCAGGCACAGATACGCAGTATTTT | CASSEEGAGTDTQYF
. | TRBJ1-3 | . | TRBV18 | TGTGCCAGCTCACCAATGTCCGGAACTGGAAACACCATATATTTT | CASSPMSGTGNTIYF
TRBD1 | TRBJ2-7 | . | TRBV5-1 | TGCGCCAGTACTCCGGGACAGATAACCTACGAGCAGTACTTC | CASTPGQITYEQYF
. | TRBJ1-1 | . | TRBV9 | TGTGCCAGCCAGGGGATGAACACTGAAGCTTTCTTT | CASQGMNTEAFF
. | TRBJ2-3 | . | TRBV4-1 | TGCGCCAGCAGCCAAGAAGGAGGGAGAAGCACAGATACGCAGTATTTT | CASSQEGGRSTDTQYF
TRBD1 | TRBJ1-5 | . | TRBV7-2 | TGTGCCAGCAGCCTGGGACAGACGAGCAATCAGCCCCAGCATTTT | CASSLGQTSNQPQHF